This T cell receptor beta chain appears in the sequencing data of a study of fetal regulatory T cell absence and autoimmunity. Regarding this clone: Its antigen is currently unknown.

Measured with immunoSEQ multiplex PCR; TCRdb has only the in-frame clones, and not every one. The top ten hold roughly 2% of the sample, which has 85,000 to 100,000 clones, about three quarters seen once. Study-wide points: Oligoclonal TCR enrichment in pancreas over cord blood reached over 100-fold for some clones. In IPEX syndrome, oligoclonal enrichment was read as supporting prenatal antigen-driven autoimmunity in the pancreas.

The sequence was collected from a male donor with IPEX syndrome. The material sequenced was pancreas tissue.

The chain's CDR3 is CAAFSPGRSTEAFF. Here the CDR3 DNA reads TGTGCCGCGTTTTCCCCGGGTAGGAGCACTGAAGCTTTCTTT. The J gene is TRBJ1-1, the V gene TRBV19, with no clear D. Germline CDR1 reads LNHDA; CDR2 reads SQIVND (reference sequence). Trimming removed 11 bases from V and 4 bases from J, with 20 bases in between. The CDR3 is 14 amino acids.